This T cell receptor (beta chain) was sequenced during a study of HIV-infected patients and healthy controls (dated by TCRdb to 2013 to 2016). Looking at the study overall: The question the study tested was whether immune perturbation and reconstitution could be captured by deep TCR repertoire sequencing of small blood samples from HIV patients. What the work shows at the level of the full study, not this receptor alone: In the samples, alpha-beta chain pairing was left undetermined. Both the Jaccard index and the count of highly shared sequences showed that healthy controls shared more CDR3s between individuals than HIV+ patients did. Significantly higher mean Gini indices were seen in HIV-infected repertoires than in controls, possibly reflecting oligoclonality. HLA typing of donors was not performed in the study. MAIT cell alpha-chain CDR3s were found at high frequency in healthy controls but were severely depleted in HIV+ repertoires. A major limit on how widely the findings apply, in the view of the authors, was that only sixteen HIV-infected individuals were processed. Mean usage differed significantly between HIV-infected patients and controls for eight alpha and eight beta V genes. Differing numbers of distinct sequences in patients and controls hindered comparison, and size-matching assigned excessive weight to rare events in the HIV-infected data. The study cohorts differed slightly in age and sex profile, but those differences did not account for the observed differences in diversity. Using whole blood restricted sequencing depth and prevented separating the dynamics of distinct T-cell subpopulations. During therapy, HIV-associated CDR3s significantly decreased in frequency, while CMV-associated CDR3s did not change significantly, though most became more frequent. Healthy control repertoires showed roughly threefold more distinct CDR3s and higher Shannon diversity than untreated HIV+ repertoires. In HIV-infected patients, the apparent post-therapy recovery of the Gini index was not replicated in size-matched repertoire data.

The CDR3 goes from the cysteine to the phenylalanine over 12 residues. Left in the record is the CDR3 DNA by itself, 36 bases read in frame from the first base. CDR1 and CDR2 were assigned from the germline V gene as MDHEN and SYDVKM. V drops 1 base and J drops 4 bases, leaving 4 bases in between. Whole blood was used without fractionating the cells, so the repertoire represented all peripheral T cells without sorting. As controls, ten healthy donors without infection were sampled, and about 40% of the ten donors were sampled a second time around 3 months later. For RNA extraction, an approximately 2.5 ml sample of peripheral blood was drawn into Tempus tubes. The TURBO-DNase kit was used to remove leftover genomic DNA, and GLOBINclear was used to deplete globin mRNA. Using SuperScript III with primers targeting the alpha and beta constant regions, 400 to 550 ng of RNA was reverse transcribed. Separate alpha and beta chain libraries were made by chain-specific third strand synthesis with multiplexing indices. To avoid primer bias, the protocol used one single primer pair to amplify every rearrangement within a chain, and the protocol also attached molecular barcodes to each cDNA molecule. Purified cDNA was ligated with T4 RNA Ligase 1 onto a 5' RACE adapter bearing a random hexamer and the SP2 sequencing primer site. Second strand synthesis was primed from the SP2 site with Phusion polymerase, using slow temperature ramps to favor optimal annealing. The 12-nucleotide barcode on each molecule comprised two random hexamer sequences, both introduced before amplification and concatenated. A short first PCR added P5 and P7 adapter elements plus a second index, followed by an approximately 24-cycle amplification PCR with P5s and P7 primers. In total the libraries went through 27 PCR cycles, after which the libraries were quantified on a Qubit, sized on a Bioanalyzer, and diluted to around 3.9 nM. Sequencing of the normalized libraries was performed on an Illumina MiSeq with 2 x 250 paired-end kits. Into 7.5 to 10 ul Tris-Cl, the reverse transcription reactions were eluted following cleanup on MinElute columns. A 1:1 ratio of AMPure XP beads was used to clean the adapter ligations after they had run for around 25 hours at 16 degrees C. Processing in the source paper ran as follows. Demultiplexed FASTQ files were processed with a modified Decombinator that output V, J, insert and barcode information. Sequences that shared a barcode but differed from the dominant sequence were discarded as errors, and original cDNA molecules were estimated by counting barcodes clustered at Levenshtein distance 3. The R packages ineq, vegan, igraph and RCytoscape were used for downstream analyses, with IMGT nomenclature and CDR3 definitions applied. V gene usage was computed over distinct sequences, each TCR counted once to avoid skew from clonal expansion. Whenever two unique CDR3 amino acid sequences within a donor differed by a single Levenshtein edit, similarity networks linked them. Published HIV-specific CDR3s (around 100 alpha, several hundred beta) and CMV-specific CDR3s (approximately 13 alpha, around 250 beta) were assembled and queried against the repertoires. Lower sequence numbers were not the cause of the decreased diversity in patients, as random subsampling to size-matched repertoires showed. Clones were called with MiXCR by TCRdb after fastp trimmed the public reads at Q25, and only in-frame beta chains were retained. A single entry per CDR3 protein holds the most common genes and DNA from its merged rows. These V and J calls are TCRdb output, not the study's own analysis. Here the sample has roughly 13,000 distinct CDR3 sequences; approximately 10% occur a single time. The top ten hold roughly 6% of the sample.

This clonotype was recorded at least ten times. Which antigen it targets is not known. Within one base of it there is no much larger clone, and no base qualities were kept. This TCR came from an adult in good health. Recombination joined TRBV28 with TRBJ1-1; too little of a D gene remains to name it. The sample taken for sequencing was blood. The CDR3 protein is CASSLLGTEAFF. The DNA sequence is given as TGTGCCAGCAGTTTATTAGGCACTGAAGCTTTCTTT.